This T cell receptor (beta chain) is from a study of post-analysis software for immune sequencing data (dated by TCRdb to 2013 to 2016). The study in broad terms: Disease courses on record covered relapsing-remitting, secondary progressive and progressive-relapsing multiple sclerosis, though some patients had no subtype annotation. A subset of samples was prepared in parallel using single-end sample barcoding, then pooled and co-amplified after Illumina adapter ligation. Patient repertoires were compared against roughly 11 previously published healthy control repertoires from donors aged roughly 6 to 27 years. Overall results and qualifications from the work: Normalized Chao1 diversity was significantly lower in multiple sclerosis patients than controls, suggesting substantial peripheral T-cell clonal expansion. Patients showed significantly higher frequencies than controls for about 5 TRBV segments, among them TRBV5-6, TRBV5-1 and TRBV20-1. When samples were clustered directly using the F measure, samples prepared in the same batch co-clustered strongly, which prompted a batch-effect correction. The multiple sclerosis patient group was slightly younger than the control group.

To demonstrate the VDJtools post-analysis software, the study profiled TCR beta repertoires from the peripheral blood of 10 to 15 young patients with multiple sclerosis. The patients with multiple sclerosis were children and adolescents between roughly 6 and 15 years of age. To note about this clonotype: What antigen it recognizes has not been identified. The record has no base qualities; no much larger clone is one base away.

The CDR3 sequence holds 15 residues, the cysteine and phenylalanine included. The retained sequence is limited to the CDR3, 45 bases, with the frame set at the first base. Sequences SGHTA (CDR1) and FQGNSA (CDR2) are obtained from the germline V gene. Libraries were made using PCR. The sequencer listed for this sample is Illumina HiSeq 2500. To reduce PCR and sequencing biases, unique molecular identifiers were incorporated into the TCR beta cDNA libraries. Every 1 to 10 million input T cells yielded roughly 500,000 cDNA molecules, meaning each molecule approximated one T cell. The patient libraries were prepared and sequenced with the same protocol used for the earlier healthy control dataset. Within a given batch, samples were prepared together, multiplexed and sequenced on the same HiSeq lane. The study's processing was this. Raw barcoded reads were processed with MIGEC, and single-read molecular identifier groups were discarded before consensus assembly and CDR3 extraction. VDJtools was used for post-analysis of the clonotype tables, and diversity was normalized by down-sampling every dataset to the size of the smallest sample. Repertoire overlap clustering matched CDR3 amino acid but not nucleotide sequences to correct batch-related cross-sample contamination. Through fastp at Q25 and MiXCR, TCRdb rebuilt clones from the public reads, retaining in-frame beta chains. Each record represents a unique CDR3 protein, reported with the most common genes and DNA among its rows. The authors' filters were not applied to this entry. Present in this sample are roughly 670,000 distinct CDR3 sequences, over 45% of which were seen just once. The ten largest clones represent approximately 10% of the sample.

The clonotype was recovered from a girl aged 2 to 9 with multiple sclerosis. Material: blood. The V and J segments used are TRBV7-2 and TRBJ2-7; the D gene is perhaps TRBD2, from 5 matching bases. Near its end, the DNA agrees better with TRBJ2-5, so the J call may be wrong. The nucleotide sequence is TGTGCCAGCAGCCGCCTCCCCGGGGTCCGGGAGACCCAGTACTTC. Its translation is CASSRLPGVRETQYF.